The 13 T cell receptor beta chains listed next were all sequenced from one sample in a study of early T cells in non-severe SARS-CoV-2 infection. TCRdb re-called the 5' RACE reads through MiXCR, storing one row per CDR3 protein. The sample shows under 65,000 distinct CDR3 sequences, over 10% of them seen only once. Specimen: whole blood, collected at baseline. The origin of the receptors is an adult who was a healthcare worker with PCR-confirmed SARS-CoV-2 infection or an uninfected control (not recorded which).

This chain connects TRBV27 to TRBJ2-7; tentative D call: TRBD2 (5 bases). Germline CDR1 and CDR2: MNHEY and SMNVEV (reference sequence). The CDR3 totals 14 residues. V lost 2 bases to trimming and J lost 5 bases, with 13 bases between them. CDR3 loop: CASSLRGSRNEQYF. The CDR3 nucleotides read TGTGCCAGCAGTTTACGAGGGAGTCGTAACGAGCAGTACTTC.

This chain links TRBV29-1 with TRBJ1-2; 7 bases are a match to TRBD1. Germline CDR1 reads SQVTM; CDR2 reads ANQGSEA. The CDR3 runs 15 residues. V dropped 0 bases and J dropped 2; count of bases not matched to a gene: 6. CDR3 protein: CSVEDRGRRNYGYTF. CDR3 sequence (DNA): TGCAGCGTTGAAGATAGGGGGCGCAGAAACTATGGCTACACCTTC.

The V call is TRBV30, the J call TRBJ2-7, with D perhaps matching TRBD1 (5 bases). With 0 bases removed from V and 8 bases from J, the gap between germline ends came to 8 bases. This CDR3 has 11 amino acids. CDR1 and CDR2 from the germline V gene are GTSNPN and SVGIG (reference sequence). CDR3 amino acids: CAWSVRGKQYF. CDR3 in DNA: TGTGCCTGGAGTGTTAGGGGAAAGCAGTACTTC.

This clonotype was recorded a few times. The chain has TRBV6-6 and TRBJ1-1, with unresolved D. The CDR3 is made up of 13 amino acids. The V end lost 2 bases, the J end lost 0 bases, and 4 bases lay between the germline ends. Germline values: CDR1 MNHNY, CDR2 SVGAGI (reference sequence). Here the CDR3 DNA reads TGTGCCAGCAGTTACATGCTGAACACTGAAGCTTTCTTT. Protein: CASSYMLNTEAFF.

This clonotype was seen many times. The chain couples TRBV19 to TRBJ2-2, with 11 positions matching TRBD1. Looked up from germline, CDR1 is LNHDA and CDR2 is SQIVND (reference sequence). J was trimmed by 7 bases and V by 3 bases; bases with no gene match: 4. The CDR3 has 15 residues. The DNA of the CDR3 is TGTGCCAGTAGTATCGGACAGGGGGCGGGCGGGGAGCTGTTTTTT. It yields the protein CASSIGQGAGGELFF.

This chain links TRBV29-1 with TRBJ1-3, with TRBD1 matching 10 bases. The V gene end was trimmed by 7 bases and the J gene end by 4 bases; junction bases not matched to a gene: 7. Germline loops: CDR1 SQVTM, CDR2 ANQGSEA. The CDR3 totals 14 residues. For the CDR3, the DNA is TGCAGCGCTGGGACAGGGGTAGCCGGAAACACCATATATTTT. Its protein is CSAGTGVAGNTIYF.

This clonotype was counted between two and nine times. The V call is TRBV28, the J call TRBJ1-4; 8 bases map to TRBD1. The CDR3 sequence is 17 residues long. With 2 bases clipped from V and 8 bases from J, the junction kept 13 bases outside the gene matches. Germline-derived CDR1 and CDR2 are MDHEN and SYDVKM. CDR3 region: CASSLAGRTGNQEKLFF. The CDR3 nucleotides are TGTGCCAGCAGTTTAGCCGGGCGGACAGGGAATCAAGAAAAACTGTTTTTT.

The sample holds a few counts of this clonotype. The chain combines TRBV9 with TRBJ2-7; D is perhaps TRBD1 (5 bases). The CDR3 has 14 residues. The germline V gene encodes CDR1 SGDLS and CDR2 YYNGEE. The V and J ends lost 0 bases and 0 bases respectively, with 7 bases between them. The DNA of the CDR3 is TGTGCCAGCAGCGTAGATGGGGCCTCCTACGAGCAGTACTTC. Protein product: CASSVDGASYEQYF.

This clonotype was seen a few times. The CDR3 protein is CSARGGPEQYF. The DNA of the CDR3 is TGCAGTGCTAGAGGCGGGCCCGAGCAGTACTTC. V gene TRBV20-1 combines with J gene TRBJ2-7; TRBD2 might be the D (5 bases). CDR3 length: 11 amino acids. Trimming took off 1 base at V and 6 bases at J, with 7 bases between the two ends. Germline V gene data show CDR1 as DFQATT and CDR2 as SNEGSKA (reference sequence).

The chain couples TRBV11-2 to TRBJ2-7; D unclear. CDR1 and CDR2 from the germline V gene are SGHAT and FQNNGV. The CDR3 extends over 12 amino acids. Between the trimmed V and J ends, which lost 3 bases and 7 bases, there was a span of 10 bases. This CDR3 reads CASSLTRGEQYF. Here the CDR3 DNA reads TGTGCCAGCAGCTTGACCCGTGGGGAGCAGTACTTC.

The chain employs TRBV18 and TRBJ2-1, with 8 bases fitting TRBD2. Trimming took 5 bases from V and 9 from J; bases not matched to a gene: 9. The CDR3 is 14 residues long. CDR1 is KGHSH, CDR2 LQKENI, per germline. CDR3 sequence: CASSSSRGGSEQFF. CDR3 bases: TGTGCCAGCTCATCCTCCCGGGGGGGGAGTGAGCAGTTCTTC.

The chain carries TRBV12-5 and TRBJ2-1, with TRBD2 identical over 7 bases. This CDR3 is 16 amino acids long. Trimming at V came to 2 bases and at J to 8 bases, leaving 12 bases not matched to a gene. Germline V gene data show CDR1 as LGHNT and CDR2 as FRNRAP. CDR3 bases: TGTGCTAGTGGTTTGCTGGGCGGCGGGAGAACGGATGAGCAGTTCTTC. This encodes CASGLLGGGRTDEQFF.

The chain recombines TRBV7-9 with TRBJ2-7; TRBD1 matches at 8 bases. Germline V gene lookup returns CDR1 SEHNR and CDR2 FQNEAQ (reference sequence). Trimming at V came to 8 bases and at J to 0 bases, leaving 6 bases not matched to a gene. The CDR3 has 14 amino acids. In DNA form, the CDR3 reads TGTGCCAGCCTGGGACAGGCGAACTCCTACGAGCAGTACTTC. This gives the protein CASLGQANSYEQYF. Based on the CDR3 plus reference TRBV7-9 and TRBJ2-7, the full variable domain is DTGVSQNPRHKITKRGQNVTFRCDPISEHNRLYWYRQTLGQGPEFLTYFQNEAQLEKSRLLSDRFSAERPKGSFSTLEIQRTEQGDSAMYLCASLGQANSYEQYFGPGTRLTVT.